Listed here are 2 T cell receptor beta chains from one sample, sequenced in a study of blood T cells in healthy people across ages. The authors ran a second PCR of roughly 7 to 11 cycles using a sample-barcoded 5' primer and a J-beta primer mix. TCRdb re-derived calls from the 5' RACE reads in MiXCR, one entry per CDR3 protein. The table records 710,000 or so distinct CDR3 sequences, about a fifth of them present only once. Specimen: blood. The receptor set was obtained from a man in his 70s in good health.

The CDR3 here is CASSPGQVRDTQYF. CDR3 bases: TGTGCCAGCAGTCCAGGACAGGTCCGAGATACGCAGTATTTT. The rearrangement joins TRBV12-3 or TRBV12-4 to TRBJ2-3; 7 bases match TRBD1. The CDR3 covers 14 residues. Germline trimming cut 5 bases from V and 5 bases from J; bases unmatched to any gene: 7.

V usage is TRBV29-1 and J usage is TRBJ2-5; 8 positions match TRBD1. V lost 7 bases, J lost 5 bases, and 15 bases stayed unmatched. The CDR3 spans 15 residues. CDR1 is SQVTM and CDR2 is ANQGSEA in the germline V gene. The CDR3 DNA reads TGCAGCGCCTCGCCTGGACAGGGACTCGGGGAGACCCAGTACTTC. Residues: CSASPGQGLGETQYF.